The T cell receptor beta chain described here comes from a study of identical twins. TCRdb re-called the 5' RACE reads through MiXCR, storing one row per CDR3 protein. The repertoire consists of fewer than 800,000 distinct CDR3 sequences, with just over 7% occurring once and the leading ten covering around 1.6%. In this sample, this clonotype turned up a few times. Trimming pared 2 bases from V and 3 bases from J, leaving 6 bases between. This CDR3 contains 13 residues. CDR1 and CDR2 (germline): SNHLY, FYNNEI. The data also belong to a second study, concerning yellow fever vaccine responses in identical twins.

The chain uses TRBV2 and TRBJ2-3, with D maybe TRBD1 (5 bases). This receptor was obtained from a woman between 18 and 30 years old in good health. What was sequenced was PBMCs. CDR3 DNA sequence: TGTGCCAGCAGTGAAAGACAGACAGATACGCAGTATTTT. Residues: CASSERQTDTQYF. Based on the CDR3 plus reference TRBV2 and TRBJ2-3, the full variable domain is EPEVTQTPSHQVTQMGQEVILRCVPISNHLYFYWYRQILGQKVEFLVSFYNNEISEKSEIFDDQFSVERPDGSNFTLKIRSTKLEDSAMYFCASSERQTDTQYFGPGTRLTVL.